This paragraph covers one TCR beta chain sequence. The antigen remains unidentified. Being one base from a much bigger clone, this may be a read error. The data stem from a study of blood T cells in healthy people across ages. Study-level information: Researchers report that template switching captured about one barcoded beta molecule per two T cells.

The authors ran a second PCR of 7 to 11 cycles using a sample-barcoded 5' primer and a J-beta primer mix. All cDNA molecules were each tagged by a template-switch adaptor with 12 random nucleotides. TCRdb recomputed calls from the 5' RACE reads with MiXCR, one row per CDR3 protein. The repertoire holds 650,000 to 800,000 distinct CDR3 sequences, 52% seen once, with approximately 12% in the top ten. Notes on the study in general: It was held that diversity estimates obtained from one million T cells represented underestimates.

The CDR3 spans 12 residues. The germline V gene encodes CDR1 LGHDT and CDR2 YNNKEL (reference sequence). Sequenced: blood. The sequence derives from an elderly woman in good health. The V gene is TRBV3-1, the J gene TRBJ2-1; no clear D. The CDR3 sequence: CVSSHAVEEQFF. CDR3 sequence (DNA): TGTGTCAGCAGCCACGCAGTAGAGGAGCAGTTCTTC.